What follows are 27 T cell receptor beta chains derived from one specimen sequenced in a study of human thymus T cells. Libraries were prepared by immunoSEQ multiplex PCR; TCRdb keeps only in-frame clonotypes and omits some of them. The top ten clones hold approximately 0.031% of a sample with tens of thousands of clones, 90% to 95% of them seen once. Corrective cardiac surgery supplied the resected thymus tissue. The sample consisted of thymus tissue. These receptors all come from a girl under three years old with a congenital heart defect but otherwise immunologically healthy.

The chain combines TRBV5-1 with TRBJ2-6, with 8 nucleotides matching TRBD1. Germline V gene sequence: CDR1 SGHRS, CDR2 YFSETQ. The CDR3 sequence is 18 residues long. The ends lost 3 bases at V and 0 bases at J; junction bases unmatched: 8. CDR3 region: CASSWTGTGHSGANVLTF. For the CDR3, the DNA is TGCGCCAGCAGCTGGACCGGGACAGGCCACTCTGGGGCCAACGTCCTGACTTTC.

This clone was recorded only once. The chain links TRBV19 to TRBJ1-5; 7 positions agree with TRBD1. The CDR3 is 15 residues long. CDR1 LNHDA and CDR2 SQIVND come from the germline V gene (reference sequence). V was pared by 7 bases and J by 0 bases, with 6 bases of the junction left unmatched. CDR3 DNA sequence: TGTGCCAGTACCCCGACAGGGAATAGCAATCAGCCCCAGCATTTT. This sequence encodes CASTPTGNSNQPQHF.

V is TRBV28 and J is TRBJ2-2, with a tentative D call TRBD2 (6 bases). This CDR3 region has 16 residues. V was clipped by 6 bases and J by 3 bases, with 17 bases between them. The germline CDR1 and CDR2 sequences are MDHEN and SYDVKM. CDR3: CASSPPWRDDTGELFF. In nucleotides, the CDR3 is TGTGCCAGCAGCCCCCCTTGGCGGGACGACACCGGGGAGCTGTTTTTT.

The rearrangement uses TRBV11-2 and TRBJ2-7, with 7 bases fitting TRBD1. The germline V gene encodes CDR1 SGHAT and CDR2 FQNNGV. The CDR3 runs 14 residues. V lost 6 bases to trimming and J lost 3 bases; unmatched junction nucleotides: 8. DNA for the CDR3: TGTGCCAGCAGTCCCGGGACAGCGTACTACGAGCAGTACTTC. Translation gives CASSPGTAYYEQYF.

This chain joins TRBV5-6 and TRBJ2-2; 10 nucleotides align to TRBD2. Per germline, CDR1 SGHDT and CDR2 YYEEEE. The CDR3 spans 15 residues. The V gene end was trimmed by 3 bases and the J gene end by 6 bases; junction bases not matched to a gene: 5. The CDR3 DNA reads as TGTGCCAGCAGCTCATCGGGACTAGCGTCCGGGGAGCTGTTTTTT. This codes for CASSSSGLASGELFF.

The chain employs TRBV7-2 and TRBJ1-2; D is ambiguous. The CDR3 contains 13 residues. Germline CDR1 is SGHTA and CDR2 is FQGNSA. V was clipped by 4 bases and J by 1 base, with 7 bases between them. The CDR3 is CASSSTVNYGYTF. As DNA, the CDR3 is TGTGCCAGCAGCTCGACGGTTAACTATGGCTACACCTTC. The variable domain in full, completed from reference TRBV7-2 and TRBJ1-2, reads GAGVSQSPSNKVTEKGKDVELRCDPISGHTALYWYRQSLGQGLEFLIYFQGNSAPDKSGLPSDRFSAERTGGSVSTLTIQRTQQEDSAVYLCASSSTVNYGYTFGSGTRLTVV.

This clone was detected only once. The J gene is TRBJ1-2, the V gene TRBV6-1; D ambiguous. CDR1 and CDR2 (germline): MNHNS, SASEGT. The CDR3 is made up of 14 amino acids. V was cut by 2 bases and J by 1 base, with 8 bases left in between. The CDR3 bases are TGTGCCAGCAGTGAAACGGCCCTTAACTATGGCTACACCTTC. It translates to CASSETALNYGYTF.

Here the CDR3 reads CASSLDLSSYGYTF. The CDR3, as DNA: TGCGCCAGCAGCTTGGACCTAAGCAGCTATGGCTACACCTTC. The chain joins TRBV5-1 to TRBJ1-2; D is unclear. CDR1 is SGHRS and CDR2 is YFSETQ in the germline V gene. The CDR3 contains 14 residues. V was clipped by 0 bases and J by 4 bases, with 10 bases between them. Variable domain in full (rest from reference TRBV5-1 and TRBJ1-2): KAGVTQTPRYLIKTRGQQVTLSCSPISGHRSVSWYQQTPGQGLQFLFEYFSETQRNKGNFPGRFSGRQFSNSRSEMNVSTLELGDSALYLCASSLDLSSYGYTFGSGTRLTVV.

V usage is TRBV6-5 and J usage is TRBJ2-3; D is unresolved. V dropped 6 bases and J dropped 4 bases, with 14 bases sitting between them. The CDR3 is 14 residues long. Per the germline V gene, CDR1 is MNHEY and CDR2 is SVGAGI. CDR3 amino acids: CASSPGGGPDTQYF. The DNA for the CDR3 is TGTGCCAGCAGCCCCGGCGGTGGCCCAGATACGCAGTATTTT.

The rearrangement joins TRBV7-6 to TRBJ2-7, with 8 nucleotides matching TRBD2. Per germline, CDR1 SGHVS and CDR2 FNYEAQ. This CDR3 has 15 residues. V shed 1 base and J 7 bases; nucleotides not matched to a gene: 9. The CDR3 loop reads CASSLGLARWWEQYF. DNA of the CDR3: TGTGCCAGCAGCTTAGGACTAGCGCGTTGGTGGGAGCAGTACTTC.

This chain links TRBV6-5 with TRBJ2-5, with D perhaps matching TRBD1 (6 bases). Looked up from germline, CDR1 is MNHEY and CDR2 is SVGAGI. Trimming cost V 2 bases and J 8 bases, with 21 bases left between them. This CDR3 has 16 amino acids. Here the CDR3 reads CASSYTEGAGACTQYF. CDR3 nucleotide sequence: TGTGCCAGCAGTTACACCGAAGGGGCAGGGGCGTGTACCCAGTACTTC.

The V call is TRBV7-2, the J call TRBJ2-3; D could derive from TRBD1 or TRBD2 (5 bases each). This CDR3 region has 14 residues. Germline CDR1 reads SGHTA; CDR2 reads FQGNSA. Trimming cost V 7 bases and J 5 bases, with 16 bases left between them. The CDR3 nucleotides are TGTGCCAGCACGAGGGGCCCGAAGAGAGATACGCAGTATTTT. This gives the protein CASTRGPKRDTQYF.

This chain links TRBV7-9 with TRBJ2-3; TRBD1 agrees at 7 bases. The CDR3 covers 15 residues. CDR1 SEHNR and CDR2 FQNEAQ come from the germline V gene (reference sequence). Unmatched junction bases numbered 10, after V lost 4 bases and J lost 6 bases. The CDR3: CASSSPDREPDTQYF. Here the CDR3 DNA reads TGTGCCAGCAGCTCGCCAGACAGGGAGCCCGATACGCAGTATTTT.

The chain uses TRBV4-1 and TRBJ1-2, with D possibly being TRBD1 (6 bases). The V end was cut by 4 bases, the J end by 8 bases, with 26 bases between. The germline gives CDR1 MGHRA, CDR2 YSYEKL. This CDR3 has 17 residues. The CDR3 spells CASSPPTDRLLWKGYTF. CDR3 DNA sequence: TGCGCCAGCAGCCCCCCTACCGACAGGCTATTATGGAAGGGCTACACCTTC.

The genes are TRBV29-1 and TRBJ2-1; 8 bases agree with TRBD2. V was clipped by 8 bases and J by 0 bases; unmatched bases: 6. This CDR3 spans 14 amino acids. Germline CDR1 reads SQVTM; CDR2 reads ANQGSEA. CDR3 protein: CSLSGGPSYNEQFF. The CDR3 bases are TGCAGCCTCAGCGGGGGCCCCTCCTACAATGAGCAGTTCTTC.

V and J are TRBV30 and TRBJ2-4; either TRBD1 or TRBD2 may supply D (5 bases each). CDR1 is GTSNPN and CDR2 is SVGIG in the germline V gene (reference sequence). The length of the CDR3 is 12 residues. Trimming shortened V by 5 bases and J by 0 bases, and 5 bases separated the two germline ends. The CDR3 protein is CAWGTAKNIQYF. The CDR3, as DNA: TGTGCCTGGGGGACAGCCAAAAACATTCAGTACTTC.

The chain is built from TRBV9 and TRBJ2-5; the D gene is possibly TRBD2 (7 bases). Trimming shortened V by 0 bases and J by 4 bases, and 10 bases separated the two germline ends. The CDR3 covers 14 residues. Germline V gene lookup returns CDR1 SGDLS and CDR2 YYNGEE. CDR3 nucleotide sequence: TGTGCCAGCAGCGTAGAGGCGGGGGCAGAGACCCAGTACTTC. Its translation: CASSVEAGAETQYF.

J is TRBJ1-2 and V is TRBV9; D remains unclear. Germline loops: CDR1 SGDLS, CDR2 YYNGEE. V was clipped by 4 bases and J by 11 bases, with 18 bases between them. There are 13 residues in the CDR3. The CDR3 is CASSPKVPGGYTF. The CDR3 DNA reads TGTGCCAGCAGCCCAAAGGTCCCCGGCGGGTACACCTTC.

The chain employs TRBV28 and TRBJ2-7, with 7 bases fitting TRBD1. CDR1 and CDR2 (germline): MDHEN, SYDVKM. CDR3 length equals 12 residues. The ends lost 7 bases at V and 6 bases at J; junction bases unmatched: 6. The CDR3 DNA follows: TGTGCCAGCACCCTTGCAGGGGGCGAGCAGTACTTC. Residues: CASTLAGGEQYF.

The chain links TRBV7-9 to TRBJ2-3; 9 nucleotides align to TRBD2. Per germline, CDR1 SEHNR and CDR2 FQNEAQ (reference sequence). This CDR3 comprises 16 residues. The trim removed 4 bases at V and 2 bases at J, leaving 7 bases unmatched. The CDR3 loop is CASSSYGLAFTDTQYF. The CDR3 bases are TGTGCCAGCAGCTCCTACGGACTAGCGTTCACAGATACGCAGTATTTT.

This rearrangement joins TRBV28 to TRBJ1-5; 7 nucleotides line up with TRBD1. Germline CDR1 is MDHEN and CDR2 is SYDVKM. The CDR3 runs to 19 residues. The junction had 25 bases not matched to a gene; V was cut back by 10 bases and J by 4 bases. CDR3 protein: CATRGVGQTRDSINQPQHF. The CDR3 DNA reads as TGTGCCACCAGGGGGGTGGGACAAACCCGGGACAGCATTAATCAGCCCCAGCATTTT.

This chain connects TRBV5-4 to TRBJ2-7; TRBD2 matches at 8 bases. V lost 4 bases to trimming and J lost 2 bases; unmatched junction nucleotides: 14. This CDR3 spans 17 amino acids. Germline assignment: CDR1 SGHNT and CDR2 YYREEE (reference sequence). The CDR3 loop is CASSPRPLAGLPYEQYF. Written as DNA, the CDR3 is TGTGCCAGCAGCCCCCGCCCCCTAGCGGGCCTTCCCTACGAGCAGTACTTC.

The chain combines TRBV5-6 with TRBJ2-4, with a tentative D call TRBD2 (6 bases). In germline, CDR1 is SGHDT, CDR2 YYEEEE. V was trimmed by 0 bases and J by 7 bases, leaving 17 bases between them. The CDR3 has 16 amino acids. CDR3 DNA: TGTGCCAGCAGCTTGGGGCGGGAACTAGATGGGAACATTCAGTACTTC. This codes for CASSLGRELDGNIQYF.

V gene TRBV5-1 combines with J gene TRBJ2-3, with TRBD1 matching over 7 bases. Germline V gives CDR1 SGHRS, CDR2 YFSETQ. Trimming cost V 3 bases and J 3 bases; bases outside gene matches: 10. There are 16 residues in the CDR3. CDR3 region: CASSWTGGNVTDTQYF. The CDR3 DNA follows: TGCGCCAGCAGCTGGACAGGTGGGAATGTGACAGATACGCAGTATTTT.

CDR3 DNA sequence: TGCGCCAGCAGCTCACCGGGACTAGCCTCCTACGAGCAGTACTTC. This translates into CASSSPGLASYEQYF. V and J are TRBV5-1 and TRBJ2-7; 9 bases match TRBD2. The V segment lost 3 bases and the J segment 0 bases; nucleotides outside the gene matches: 4. Germline V gene data show CDR1 as SGHRS and CDR2 as YFSETQ. CDR3 length: 15 residues. The full variable domain, in which reference TRBV5-1 and TRBJ2-7 provide the parts outside the CDR3, is KAGVTQTPRYLIKTRGQQVTLSCSPISGHRSVSWYQQTPGQGLQFLFEYFSETQRNKGNFPGRFSGRQFSNSRSEMNVSTLELGDSALYLCASSSPGLASYEQYFGPGTRLTVT.

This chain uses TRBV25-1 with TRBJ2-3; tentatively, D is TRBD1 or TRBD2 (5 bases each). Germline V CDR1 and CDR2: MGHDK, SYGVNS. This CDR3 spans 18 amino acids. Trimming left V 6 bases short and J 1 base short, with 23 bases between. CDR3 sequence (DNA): TGTGCCAGCAGCGCTATCTCCGGGGACCCTTACGGCACAGATACGCAGTATTTT. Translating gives CASSAISGDPYGTDTQYF.

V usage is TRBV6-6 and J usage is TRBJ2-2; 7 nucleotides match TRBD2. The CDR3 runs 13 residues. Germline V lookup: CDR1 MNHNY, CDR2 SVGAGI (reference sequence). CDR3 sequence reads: CATRGSGTGELFF. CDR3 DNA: TGTGCGACGCGGGGGTCGGGAACCGGGGAGCTGTTTTTT.